These T cell receptor beta chains were read from a single sample in a study of CD8+CD57+ T cells in acquired aplastic anemia. MiXCR, applied by TCRdb to the reads, yields one record per CDR3 protein. Among 100,000 to 150,000 distinct CDR3 sequences listed, nearly 40% were seen once. Sequences were obtained from sorted CD4+, CD8+, or CD8+CD57+ T cells (not recorded which) from PBMCs. The receptors derive from a human donor with aplastic anemia. The CDR3 runs from the conserved cysteine through the conserved F or W. A D gene is named only where the DNA matches it firmly. Clone size is stated in some rows and not others, as once, few, many or a class when expanded.

j_call,clone_size,v_call,d_call,cdr3_nt,cdr3_aa
TRBJ2-7,many,TRBV20-1,.,TGCAGTGCTAGAAGCCTACTAGTTTCCCACGAGCAGTACTTC,CSARSLLVSHEQYF
TRBJ2-7,many,TRBV12-3/TRBV12-4,TRBD1,TGTGCCAGCAGTGCCACAGGGGGCGCGGGAGAGCAGTACTTC,CASSATGGAGEQYF
TRBJ1-5,.,TRBV12-3/TRBV12-4,.,TGTGCCAGCAGTCCCACAGGGCCTAGCAATCAGCCCCAGCATTTT,CASSPTGPSNQPQHF
TRBJ2-3,few,TRBV27,.,TGTGCCAGCAGTTCCCCCGGTGGAGGGGAAGATACGCAGTATTTT,CASSSPGGGEDTQYF
TRBJ2-7,.,TRBV29-1,TRBD2,TGCAGCGTTGGGGCTGGCGGGGGGGCCTACGAGCGGTACTTC,CSVGAGGGAYERYF
TRBJ2-3,.,TRBV6-5,.,TGTGCCAGCAGTTCGACCCGCGGGAAAGATACGCAGTATTTT,CASSSTRGKDTQYF
TRBJ2-5,many,TRBV5-4,TRBD2,TGTGCCAGCAGCTTGGCCGGGGGCGGGGGGGAGACCCAGTACTTC,CASSLAGGGGETQYF
TRBJ1-1,once,TRBV12-3/TRBV12-4,TRBD1,TGTGCCAGCAGTTTGAGGGGACAGATGGTAGCTGAAGCTTTCTTT,CASSLRGQMVAEAFF
TRBJ2-7,.,TRBV29-1,TRBD2,TGCAGCGTAAAGCGGGAGGGCTACGAGCAGTACTTC,CSVKREGYEQYF
TRBJ2-4,many,TRBV14,.,TGTGCCAGCAGCCCAGGGGGGGCAACCATTCAGTACTTC,CASSPGGATIQYF
TRBJ1-1,many,TRBV7-8,.,TGTGCCAGCAGCAAAAATCCTCCCCGGGACACTGAAGCTTTCTTT,CASSKNPPRDTEAFF
TRBJ1-2,.,TRBV30,TRBD1,TGTGCCGGGAGGACAGGGTTAAACTATGGCTACACCTTC,CAGRTGLNYGYTF
TRBJ1-1,.,TRBV10-3,.,TGTGCCATCAGTGAGTCTGACCAGGGAATTGGAGCTTTCTTT,CAISESDQGIGAFF
TRBJ2-2,many,TRBV9,TRBD1,TGTGCCAGCAGCGCGGACAGGGCAGCGAACACCGGGGAGCTGTTTTTT,CASSADRAANTGELFF
TRBJ1-2,many,TRBV20-1,.,TGCAGTGCTTTCGAAACTAACTATGGCTACACCTTC,CSAFETNYGYTF
TRBJ1-4,few,TRBV4-1,.,TGCGCCAGCAGCCAAGAATGGGCCCTTAATGAAAAACTGTTTTTT,CASSQEWALNEKLFF
TRBJ2-5,many,TRBV4-1,.,TGCGCCAGCAGCCAGGGGCCAGGGGAAGAGACCCAGTACTTC,CASSQGPGEETQYF
TRBJ1-1,.,TRBV11-2,.,TGTGGCAGCAGCTTAGCGTTGAGGGAAAAAGGGAAGGGGACTGAAGCTTTCTTT,CGSSLALREKGKGTEAFF
TRBJ2-5,many,TRBV4-1,TRBD2,TGCGCCAGCAGCCGACGGACTAGCGTACCAGAGACCCAGTACTTC,CASSRRTSVPETQYF
TRBJ1-5,many,TRBV28,.,TGTGCCAGCAGTTTCCGTGATCAGCCCCAGCATTTT,CASSFRDQPQHF
TRBJ1-4,few,TRBV29-1,.,TGCAGCGCCTTAAGGGGAAGACCTAATGAAAAACTGTTTTTT,CSALRGRPNEKLFF
TRBJ1-1,few,TRBV19,TRBD1,TGTGCCAGTAGTAGCGGACAGGGGGGTAGAACTGAAGCTTTCTTT,CASSSGQGGRTEAFF
TRBJ1-2,many,TRBV7-2,.,TGTGCCAGCAGCTTTAGTCCGGGCTCAGGCGATGGCTACACCTTC,CASSFSPGSGDGYTF
TRBJ1-4,.,TRBV2,.,TGTGCCAGCAGTGGGGGGGGACAATCACTGTTTTTT,CASSGGGQSLFF
TRBJ2-1,.,TRBV27,.,TGTACCAGCAGCCCGCGGGGTGGGGGTCGGGATGAGCAGTTCTTC,CTSSPRGGGRDEQFF